Detailed here is one T cell receptor (beta chain). In the authors' methods: Estimation of nucleated cell counts was performed using reference gene primer amplification. The method was immunoSEQ multiplex PCR; TCRdb's version includes in-frame clones alone and lacks a portion of them. D and trimming come from the DNA, and the V and J calls and clone size come from that table. In the table there are 200,000 to 250,000 clones, 82% of which are singletons. V lost 4 bases to trimming and J lost 4 bases; unmatched junction nucleotides: 6. Germline CDR1 reads LGHNA; CDR2 reads YSLEER. This CDR3 spans 15 amino acids. The data were taken from a study of blood T cell repertoires in COVID-19. Study summary: COVID-19 samples from acute and convalescent phases originated in the United States, Italy and Spain. Sources were T cells, B-cell-depleted T cells, or PBMCs; the material itself was cDNA or gDNA.

The sample comprised peripheral blood. The V gene is TRBV4-3, the J gene TRBJ2-5; TRBD2 aligns across 10 bases. This clonotype originated in a woman of 80 years or more with acute or convalescent COVID-19. The CDR3 reads CASSPRASGGETQYF. Here the CDR3 DNA reads TGCGCCAGCAGCCCTCGGGCTAGCGGGGGAGAGACCCAGTACTTC.